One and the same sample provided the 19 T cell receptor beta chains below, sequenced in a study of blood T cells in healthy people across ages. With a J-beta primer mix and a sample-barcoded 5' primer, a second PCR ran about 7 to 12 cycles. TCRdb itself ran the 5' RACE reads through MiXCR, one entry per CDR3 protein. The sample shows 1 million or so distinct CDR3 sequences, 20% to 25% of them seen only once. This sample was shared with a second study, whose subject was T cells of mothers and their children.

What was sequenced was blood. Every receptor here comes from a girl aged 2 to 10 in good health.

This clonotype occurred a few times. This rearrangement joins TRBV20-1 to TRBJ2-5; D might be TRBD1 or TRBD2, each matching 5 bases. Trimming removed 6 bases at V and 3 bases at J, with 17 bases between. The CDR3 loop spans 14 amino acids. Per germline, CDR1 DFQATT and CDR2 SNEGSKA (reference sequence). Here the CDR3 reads CSAYRWTEEETQYF. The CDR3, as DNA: TGCAGTGCGTACAGGTGGACTGAAGAAGAGACCCAGTACTTC.

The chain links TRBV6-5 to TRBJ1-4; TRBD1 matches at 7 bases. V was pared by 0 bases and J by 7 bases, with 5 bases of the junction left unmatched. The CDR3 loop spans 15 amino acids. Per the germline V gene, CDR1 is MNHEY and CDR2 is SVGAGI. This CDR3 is CASSYSTGAGEKLFF. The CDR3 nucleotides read TGTGCCAGCAGTTACTCTACAGGGGCTGGTGAAAAACTGTTTTTT.

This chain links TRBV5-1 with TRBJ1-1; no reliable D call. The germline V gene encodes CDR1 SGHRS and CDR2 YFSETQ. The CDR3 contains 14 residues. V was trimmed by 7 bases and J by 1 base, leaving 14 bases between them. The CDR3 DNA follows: TGCGCCAGCGACGCCAACGGTCCGAACACTGAAGCTTTCTTT. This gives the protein CASDANGPNTEAFF.

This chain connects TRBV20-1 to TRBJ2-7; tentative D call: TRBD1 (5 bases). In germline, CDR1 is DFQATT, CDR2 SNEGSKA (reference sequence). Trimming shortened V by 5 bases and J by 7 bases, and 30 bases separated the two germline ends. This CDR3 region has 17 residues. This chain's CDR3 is CSAARRLGEGVFWEQYF. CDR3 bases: TGCAGTGCTGCGCGAAGGTTAGGGGAAGGGGTATTTTGGGAGCAGTACTTC.

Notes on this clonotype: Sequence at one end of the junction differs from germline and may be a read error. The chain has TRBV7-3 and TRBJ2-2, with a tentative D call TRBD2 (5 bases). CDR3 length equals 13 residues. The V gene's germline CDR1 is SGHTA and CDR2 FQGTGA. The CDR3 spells CASSEGSSGELFF. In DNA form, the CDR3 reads TGTGCCAGCAGCGAAGGGTCGTCCGGGGAACTGTTTTTT.

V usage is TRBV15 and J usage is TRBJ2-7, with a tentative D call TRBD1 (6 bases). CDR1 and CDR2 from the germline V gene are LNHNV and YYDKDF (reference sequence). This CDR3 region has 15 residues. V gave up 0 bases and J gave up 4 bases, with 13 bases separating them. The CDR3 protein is CATSRDSGVRYEQYF. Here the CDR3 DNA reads TGTGCCACCAGCAGAGATTCAGGGGTCCGTTACGAGCAGTACTTC.

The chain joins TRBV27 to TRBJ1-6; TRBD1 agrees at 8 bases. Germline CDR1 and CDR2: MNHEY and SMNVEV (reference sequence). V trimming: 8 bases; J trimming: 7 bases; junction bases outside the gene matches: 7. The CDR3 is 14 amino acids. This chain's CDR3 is CASCAGGSNSPLHF. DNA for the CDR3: TGTGCCAGCTGTGCAGGGGGCTCGAATTCACCCCTCCACTTT.

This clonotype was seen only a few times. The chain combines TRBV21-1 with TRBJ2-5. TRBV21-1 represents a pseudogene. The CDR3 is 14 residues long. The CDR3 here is CASSTLGGQETQYF. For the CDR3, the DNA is TGTGCCAGCAGCACCTTGGGGGGGCAAGAGACCCAGTACTTC.

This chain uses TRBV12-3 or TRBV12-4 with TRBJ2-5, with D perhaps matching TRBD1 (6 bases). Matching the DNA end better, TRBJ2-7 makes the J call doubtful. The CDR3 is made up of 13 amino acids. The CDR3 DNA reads TGTGCCAGCACCCGGGACATCCCCTACGAGCAGTACTTC. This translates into CASTRDIPYEQYF.

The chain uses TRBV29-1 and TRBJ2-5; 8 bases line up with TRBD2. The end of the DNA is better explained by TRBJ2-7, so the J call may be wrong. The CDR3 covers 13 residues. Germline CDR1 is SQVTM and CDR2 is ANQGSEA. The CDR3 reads CSVEGTSIYEQYF. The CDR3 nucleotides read TGCAGCGTTGAAGGGACTAGCATCTACGAGCAGTACTTC.

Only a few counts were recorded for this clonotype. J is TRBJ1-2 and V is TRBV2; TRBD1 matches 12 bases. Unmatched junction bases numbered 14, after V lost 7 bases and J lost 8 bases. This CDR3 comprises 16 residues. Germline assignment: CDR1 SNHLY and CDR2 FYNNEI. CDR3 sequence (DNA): TGTGCCAGCACCGGGACAGGGGGCGATCATTCGGGAGGCTACACCTTC. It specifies CASTGTGGDHSGGYTF.

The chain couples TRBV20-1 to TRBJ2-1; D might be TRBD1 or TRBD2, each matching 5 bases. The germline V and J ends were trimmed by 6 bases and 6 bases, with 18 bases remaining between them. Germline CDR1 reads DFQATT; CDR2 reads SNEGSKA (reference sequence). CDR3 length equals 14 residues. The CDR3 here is CSANQVWDLNEQFF. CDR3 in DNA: TGCAGTGCCAACCAGGTATGGGACCTCAATGAGCAGTTCTTC.

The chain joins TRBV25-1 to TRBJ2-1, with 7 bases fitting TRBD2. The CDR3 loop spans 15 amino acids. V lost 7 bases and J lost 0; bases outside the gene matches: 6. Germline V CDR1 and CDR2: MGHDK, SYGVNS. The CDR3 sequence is CASTGSSGSYNEQFF. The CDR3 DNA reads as TGTGCCAGCACCGGTTCTAGCGGCTCCTACAATGAGCAGTTCTTC.

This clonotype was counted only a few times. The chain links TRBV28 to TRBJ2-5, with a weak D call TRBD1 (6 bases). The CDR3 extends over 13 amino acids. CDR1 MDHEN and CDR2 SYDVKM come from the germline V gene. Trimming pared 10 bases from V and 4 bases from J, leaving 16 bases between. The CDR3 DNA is TGTGCCATCGAGGGGCAGGACAGAGAGACCCAGTACTTC. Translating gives CAIEGQDRETQYF.

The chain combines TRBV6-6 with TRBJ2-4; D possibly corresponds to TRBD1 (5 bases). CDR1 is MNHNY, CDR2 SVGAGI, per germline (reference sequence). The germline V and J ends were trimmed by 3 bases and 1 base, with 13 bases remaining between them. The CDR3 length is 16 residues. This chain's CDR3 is CASSYMAGMAKNIQYF. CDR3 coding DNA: TGTGCCAGCAGTTATATGGCAGGGATGGCCAAAAACATTCAGTACTTC.

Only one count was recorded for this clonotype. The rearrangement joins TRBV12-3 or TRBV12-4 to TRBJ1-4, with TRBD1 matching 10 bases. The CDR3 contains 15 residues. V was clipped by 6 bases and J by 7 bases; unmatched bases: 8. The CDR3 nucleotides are TGTGCCAGCAGCCTAGACAGGGGGCAAGTTGAAAAACTGTTTTTT. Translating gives CASSLDRGQVEKLFF.

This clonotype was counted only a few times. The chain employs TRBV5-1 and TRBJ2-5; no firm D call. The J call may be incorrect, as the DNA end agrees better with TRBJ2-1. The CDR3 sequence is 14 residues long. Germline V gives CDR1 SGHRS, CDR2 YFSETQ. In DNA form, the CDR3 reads TGCGCCAGCAGCTTGGCGAGTGCCTACAATGAGCAGTTCTTC. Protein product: CASSLASAYNEQFF.

For the CDR3, the DNA is TGTGCCAGCAGTTACTCCTCAGACTATGGCTACACCTTC. It encodes CASSYSSDYGYTF. The V gene is TRBV6-5, the J gene TRBJ1-2; D remains ambiguous. The germline V gene encodes CDR1 MNHEY and CDR2 SVGAGI. The CDR3 is made up of 13 amino acids. V dropped 0 bases and J dropped 3 bases, with 5 bases sitting between them.

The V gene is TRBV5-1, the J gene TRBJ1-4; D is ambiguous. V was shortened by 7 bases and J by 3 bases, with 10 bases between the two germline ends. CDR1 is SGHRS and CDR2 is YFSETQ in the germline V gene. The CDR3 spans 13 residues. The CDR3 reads CASGHRPNEKLFF. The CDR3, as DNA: TGCGCCAGCGGCCACAGACCTAATGAAAAACTGTTTTTT.